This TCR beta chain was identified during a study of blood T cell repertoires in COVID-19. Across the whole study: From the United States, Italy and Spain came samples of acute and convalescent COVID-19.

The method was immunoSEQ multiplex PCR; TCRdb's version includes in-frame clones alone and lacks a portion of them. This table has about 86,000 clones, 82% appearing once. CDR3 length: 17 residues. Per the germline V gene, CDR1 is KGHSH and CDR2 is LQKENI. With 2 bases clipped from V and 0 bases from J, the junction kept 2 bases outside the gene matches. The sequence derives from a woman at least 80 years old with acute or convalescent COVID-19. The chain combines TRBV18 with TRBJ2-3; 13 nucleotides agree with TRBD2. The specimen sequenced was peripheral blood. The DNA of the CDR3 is TGTGCCAGCTCACCAACGGGACTAGCGGGAAGCACAGATACGCAGTATTTT. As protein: CASSPTGLAGSTDTQYF.